Listed below are T cell receptor beta chains from one sample, sequenced in a study of blood T cell repertoires in COVID-19. Sequencing was performed with immunoSEQ multiplex PCR; in TCRdb, only in-frame clones are kept and a portion is missing. Among tens of thousands of clones listed, 75% to 90% were seen once. Specimen: peripheral blood. These receptor sequences come from a man in his fifties with active COVID-19. CDR3s include the opening cysteine and the closing phenylalanine or tryptophan. Each record gives: V gene, J gene, clone size, D gene, CDR3 DNA, CDR3 protein. A D gene is named only where the DNA matches it firmly. Clone size appears in some rows only: once, few, many, or a class for an expanded clone.

TRBV28	TRBJ2-7	.	TRBD2	TGTGCCAGCAGCGAACTAGCGGGGGCCTACGAGCAGTACTTC	CASSELAGAYEQYF
TRBV18	TRBJ1-1	.	.	TGTGCCAGCTCAATACAGGGAATGCACACTGAAGCTTTCTTT	CASSIQGMHTEAFF
TRBV7-9	TRBJ2-3	.	TRBD1	TGTGCCAGCAGCTTGGGACAGGCCACAGATACGCAGTATTTT	CASSLGQATDTQYF
TRBV6-5	TRBJ2-2	.	.	TGTGCCAGCAGTAAGACTCTCACCGGGGAGCTGTTTTTT	CASSKTLTGELFF
TRBV5-8	TRBJ1-5	few	TRBD1	TGTGCCAGCAGCTTGGAGGGGGCGGTTCAGCCCCAGCATTTT	CASSLEGAVQPQHF
TRBV7-2	TRBJ2-7	.	TRBD1	TGTGCCAGCAGCCAGGACAGGGGGTTCTCCTACGAGCAGTACTTC	CASSQDRGFSYEQYF
TRBV13	TRBJ2-7	.	TRBD2	TGTGCCAGCAGAAACGGACTAGCGGGTCTCTACGAGCAGTACTTC	CASRNGLAGLYEQYF
TRBV30	TRBJ2-1	.	TRBD2	TGTGCCTGGCGCCTCGAAGTAACTAGCGGGACCTACAATGAGCAGTTCTTC	CAWRLEVTSGTYNEQFF
TRBV19	TRBJ2-2	.	TRBD1	TGTGCCAGTAGTTCCGGACAGGGGAAACCCGGGGAGCTGTTTTTT	CASSSGQGKPGELFF
TRBV7-6	TRBJ1-1	.	.	TGTGCCAGCAGCTTTGAGGCTGAAGCTTTCTTT	CASSFEAEAFF
TRBV6-2/TRBV6-3	TRBJ2-1	.	.	TGTGCCAGCAGTTCCCTCCCTTACAATGAGCAGTTCTTC	CASSSLPYNEQFF
TRBV7-8	TRBJ1-5	.	TRBD1	TGTGCCAGCAGCCAAAAGCGGACAGGGCAACAGCCCCAGCATTTT	CASSQKRTGQQPQHF
TRBV5-5	TRBJ2-4	.	.	TGTGCCAGCAGCTCGGGATGGGCCCAAAGCGGCAAAAACATTCAGTACTTC	CASSSGWAQSGKNIQYF
TRBV7-9	TRBJ1-1	.	.	TGTGCCAGCAGCCCGAAGGAGCGATTGAACACTGAAGCTTTCTTT	CASSPKERLNTEAFF
TRBV4-1	TRBJ1-2	.	TRBD1	TGCGCCAGCAGCCAAGATCAGACAGGGGTGTTTGGCTACACCTTC	CASSQDQTGVFGYTF
TRBV6-5	TRBJ1-1	few	TRBD1	TGTGCCAGCAGCCCCGGGGACAGGGCCAATGAAGCTTTCTTT	CASSPGDRANEAFF
TRBV10-2	TRBJ1-2	once	.	TGCGCCAGCTCGGGGGCTAACTATGGCTACACCTTC	CASSGANYGYTF
TRBV5-1	TRBJ2-2	.	TRBD2	TGCGCCAGCAGCTGGGGGACTACGAACACCGGGGAGCTGTTTTTT	CASSWGTTNTGELFF
TRBV30	TRBJ2-5	.	.	TGTGCCTGGAGAAGCAGGGGTAACCTTCGAGAGACCCAGTACTTC	CAWRSRGNLRETQYF
TRBV30	TRBJ2-7	.	.	TGTGCCTGGAGTGTAAAGGGGGGGCGACTTTCCTACGAGCAGTACTTC	CAWSVKGGRLSYEQYF
TRBV4-2	TRBJ1-1	.	TRBD1	TGTGCCAGCAGCCTCGCCGTTCGGGACAGATACACTGAAGCTTTCTTT	CASSLAVRDRYTEAFF